The 23 T cell receptor beta chains below were found in one sample sequenced in a study of T cells in Graves' hyperthyroidism and ophthalmopathy. The investigators amplified TCR beta CDR3 regions from RNA transcripts. HTBI primers were the set used in a first-round RT-PCR of the TCR CDR3. TCRdb reprocessed the multiplex PCR reads via MiXCR and lists one record per CDR3 protein. The data show over 120,000 distinct CDR3 sequences, with 22% seen just once and 67% held by the top ten. The sequenced sample was blood. The receptors were gathered from a woman aged 45 to 65 with Graves' hyperthyroidism that later progressed to Graves' ophthalmopathy.

The chain links TRBV7-2 to TRBJ2-1, with 9 bases that match TRBD2. J gave up 9 bases and V 5 bases, and 8 bases lay outside the gene matches. The germline V gene encodes CDR1 SGHTA and CDR2 FQGNSA. This CDR3 has 14 amino acids. The CDR3 coding sequence is TGTGCCAGCAGCGTAATAGCGGGAGACAGTGAGCAGTTCTTC. Its translation is CASSVIAGDSEQFF.

This clonotype was found many times. The rearrangement links TRBV6-1 to TRBJ2-2; D possibly corresponds to TRBD2 (6 bases). V lost 7 bases and J lost 3, with 15 bases in between. The CDR3 totals 15 residues. Germline V gene sequence: CDR1 MNHNS, CDR2 SASEGT. The CDR3 DNA is TGTGCCAGCACTCCGAGAGGAGGGGACACCGGGGAGCTGTTTTTT. It specifies CASTPRGGDTGELFF.

This chain uses TRBV6-2 or TRBV6-3 with TRBJ2-3; 14 bases align to TRBD2. Germline CDR1 MNHEY, CDR2 SVGEGT. V was pared by 4 bases and J by 3 bases, with 12 bases of the junction left unmatched. The CDR3 consists of 19 residues. The CDR3 nucleotides are TGTGCCAGCAGTTCCAAACCCGGGACTAGCGGGAGTGGGACAGATACGCAGTATTTT. Amino acids: CASSSKPGTSGSGTDTQYF.

This clonotype was recorded at least ten times. The CDR3 coding sequence is TGTGCCAGCAGTGAGGACAGGGGCCGAATCTACGAGCAGTACTTC. This encodes CASSEDRGRIYEQYF. The chain has TRBV6-1 and TRBJ2-7; 9 bases fit TRBD1. The CDR3 loop spans 15 amino acids. Germline loops: CDR1 MNHNS, CDR2 SASEGT. The V segment lost 3 bases and the J segment 3 bases; nucleotides outside the gene matches: 6.

Ten or more counts support this clonotype. The rearrangement links TRBV29-1 to TRBJ1-1, with 8 bases matching TRBD1. The CDR3 is 14 amino acids. V was pared by 6 bases and J by 1 base, with 7 bases of the junction left unmatched. The germline V gene encodes CDR1 SQVTM and CDR2 ANQGSEA. The CDR3 DNA sequence: TGCAGCGTGGCCGACAGGGGAAGGAACACTGAAGCTTTCTTT. The encoded protein is CSVADRGRNTEAFF.

The chain uses TRBV2 and TRBJ2-5; 12 positions agree with TRBD2. Germline CDR1 SNHLY, CDR2 FYNNEI. This CDR3 spans 13 amino acids. The junction had 2 bases not matched to a gene; V was cut back by 8 bases and J by 4 bases. As DNA, the CDR3 is TGTGCCAGCGCGACTAGCGGGGGAGAGACCCAGTACTTC. This encodes CASATSGGETQYF.

The sample holds a few counts of this clonotype. The gene calls are TRBV19 and TRBJ1-1; 7 positions match TRBD1. Germline-derived CDR1 and CDR2 are LNHDA and SQIVND (reference sequence). Trimming cost V 3 bases and J 1 base; bases outside gene matches: 14. This CDR3 is built from 18 residues. CDR3 nucleotide sequence: TGTGCCAGTAGTATGGGAGCGGACAGGACGGGCGAGAACACTGAAGCTTTCTTT. This translates into CASSMGADRTGENTEAFF.

This clonotype showed up many times. The V call is TRBV28, the J call TRBJ1-6; D is unclear. CDR1 and CDR2 (germline): MDHEN, SYDVKM. V was shortened by 7 bases and J by 4 bases, with 17 bases between the two germline ends. This CDR3 region has 16 residues. CDR3 residues: CASNQAPGSYNSPLHF. The CDR3 DNA reads TGTGCCAGCAACCAAGCCCCCGGAAGTTATAATTCACCCCTCCACTTT.

This clonotype has ten or more counts. The CDR3 DNA reads TGTGCCACCAGTTTTATCGGGGGTGGGGAGCAGTTCTTC. As protein: CATSFIGGGEQFF. V and J are TRBV24-1 and TRBJ2-1, with a tentative D call TRBD2 (6 bases). With 6 bases removed from V and 10 bases from J, the gap between germline ends came to 15 bases. The CDR3 consists of 13 residues. Germline V CDR1 and CDR2: KGHDR, SFDVKD.

V gene TRBV5-4 combines with J gene TRBJ1-2, with D possibly being TRBD1 (6 bases). The CDR3 is 13 residues long. V was clipped by 5 bases and J by 5 bases, with 13 bases between them. Germline values: CDR1 SGHNT, CDR2 YYREEE (reference sequence). CDR3 coding DNA: TGTGCCAGCAGTTTCGGGGGGCAATATGGCTACACCTTC. It yields the protein CASSFGGQYGYTF.

The chain joins TRBV5-6 to TRBJ2-1; D is unclear. V was cut by 4 bases and J by 4 bases, with 21 bases left in between. The CDR3 spans 17 residues. The germline V gene has CDR1 SGHDT and CDR2 YYEEEE. The CDR3 nucleotides read TGTGCCAGCAGCCATCCCTCGCCCCTGACGGGTTACAATGAGCAGTTCTTC. The encoded protein is CASSHPSPLTGYNEQFF.

At least ten counts were recorded for this clonotype. V gene TRBV11-2 combines with J gene TRBJ2-2, with D possibly called TRBD1 or TRBD2 (6 bases each). V was trimmed by 3 bases and J by 5 bases, leaving 28 bases between them. This CDR3 spans 20 amino acids. In germline, CDR1 is SGHAT, CDR2 FQNNGV. CDR3 coding DNA: TGTGCCAGCAGCTTGGAGCCGGGGGTACTAGGGGGGAGTCGGACCGGGGAGCTGTTTTTT. Protein sequence: CASSLEPGVLGGSRTGELFF.

This clonotype was observed many times. CDR3 sequence reads: CASSFTGGVNEQFF. CDR3 bases: TGTGCCAGCAGCTTCACAGGGGGCGTGAATGAGCAGTTCTTC. The V call is TRBV7-3, the J call TRBJ2-1; 9 bases map to TRBD1. Germline V lookup: CDR1 SGHTA, CDR2 FQGTGA. With 3 bases clipped from V and 7 bases from J, the junction kept 4 bases outside the gene matches. The CDR3 is 14 amino acids.

This clonotype showed up many times. This chain links TRBV28 with TRBJ1-1; a weak D match, TRBD1 (5 bases). V shed 6 bases and J shed 0 bases, with 8 bases lying between them. CDR3 size: 13 residues. From germline, CDR1 is MDHEN and CDR2 SYDVKM. CDR3 nucleotides: TGTGCCAGCAGCCCCAGGGTGAACACTGAAGCTTTCTTT. Encoded protein: CASSPRVNTEAFF.

This chain uses TRBV6-4 with TRBJ1-2; D is undetermined. The V and J ends lost 4 bases and 2 bases respectively, with 5 bases between them. This CDR3 has 12 residues. Germline CDR1 reads MRHNA; CDR2 reads SNTAGT. This CDR3 reads CASSVDNYGYTF. CDR3 DNA: TGTGCCAGCAGTGTCGACAACTATGGCTACACCTTC.

This clonotype occurred many times. The chain combines TRBV6-1 with TRBJ1-5; D is uncertain. The V end was cut by 1 base, the J end by 2 bases, with 12 bases between. Germline V lookup: CDR1 MNHNS, CDR2 SASEGT. This CDR3 comprises 16 residues. CDR3: CASSEGVPRGNQPQHF. The CDR3 nucleotides read TGTGCCAGCAGTGAAGGGGTACCGAGGGGCAATCAGCCCCAGCATTTT.

This clonotype appeared many times. This chain uses TRBV11-2 with TRBJ1-1, with D possibly matching TRBD1 (5 bases). Germline V lookup: CDR1 SGHAT, CDR2 FQNNGV. This CDR3 has 14 amino acids. V was cut by 5 bases and J by 7 bases, with 17 bases left in between. The CDR3 protein is CASSTHLRGHEAFF. The CDR3 DNA reads TGTGCCAGCAGCACACACCTCCGGGGCCATGAAGCTTTCTTT. Variable domain in full (rest from reference TRBV11-2 and TRBJ1-1): EAGVAQSPRYKIIEKRQSVAFWCNPISGHATLYWYQQILGQGPKLLIQFQNNGVVDDSQLPKDRFSAERLKGVDSTLKIQPAKLEDSAVYLCASSTHLRGHEAFFGQGTRLTVV.

V is TRBV5-1 and J is TRBJ1-1, with 10 nucleotides matching TRBD1. J was trimmed by 1 base and V by 4 bases; bases with no gene match: 4. Germline V gene data show CDR1 as SGHRS and CDR2 as YFSETQ. The CDR3 length is 15 residues. CDR3 in DNA: TGCGCCAGCAGCCAAGGACAGGGGGGGAACACTGAAGCTTTCTTT. Translated: CASSQGQGGNTEAFF.

Ten or more counts support this clonotype. The gene calls are TRBV28 and TRBJ2-3; D might be TRBD1 or TRBD2, each matching 5 bases. The length of the CDR3 is 15 residues. Looked up from germline, CDR1 is MDHEN and CDR2 is SYDVKM. V shed 4 bases and J shed 3 bases, with 14 bases lying between them. CDR3 region: CASSYEGPLTDTQYF. The DNA of the CDR3 is TGTGCCAGCAGTTATGAGGGGCCTCTGACAGATACGCAGTATTTT. Drawing the rest from reference TRBV28 and TRBJ2-3, the complete variable domain is DVKVTQSSRYLVKRTGEKVFLECVQDMDHENMFWYRQDPGLGLRLIYFSYDVKMKEKGDIPEGYSVSREKKERFSLILESASTNQTSMYLCASSYEGPLTDTQYFGPGTRLTVL.

This clonotype has a count of ten or more. This rearrangement joins TRBV2 to TRBJ1-2; D is possibly TRBD1 (6 bases). V was shortened by 8 bases and J by 4 bases, with 14 bases between the two germline ends. Germline CDR1 SNHLY, CDR2 FYNNEI. The CDR3 loop spans 13 amino acids. The CDR3 loop is CASRGGAAYGYTF. The CDR3 DNA follows: TGTGCCAGCCGGGGGGGGGCGGCCTATGGCTACACCTTC.

CDR3 sequence reads: CASSLDSLAGQLYNEQFF. For the CDR3, the DNA is TGTGCCAGCAGTTTAGATTCACTAGCGGGGCAGCTATACAATGAGCAGTTCTTC. The chain is built from TRBV12-3 or TRBV12-4 and TRBJ2-1, with 10 bases identical to TRBD2. The CDR3 has 18 residues. Germline trimming cut 1 base from V and 4 bases from J; bases unmatched to any gene: 10.

Ten or more counts support this clonotype. CDR3 nucleotides: TGTGCCACCAGTGATCCACCAGCTAACTATGGCTACACCTTC. Translated, it gives CATSDPPANYGYTF. This sequence joins TRBV24-1 and TRBJ1-2; D ambiguous. CDR1 is KGHDR and CDR2 is SFDVKD in the germline V gene. V lost 3 bases and J 0 bases, leaving 7 bases between the germline ends. The CDR3 consists of 14 residues.

At least ten counts were recorded for this clonotype. V gene TRBV6-1 combines with J gene TRBJ2-7; D is uncertain. The CDR3 extends over 16 amino acids. The V end was cut by 4 bases, the J end by 5 bases, with 21 bases between. CDR1 is MNHNS and CDR2 is SASEGT in the germline V gene. The CDR3 bases are TGTGCCAGCAGTGGCCCCCCTTATGGAGTGAGCCACGAGCAGTACTTC. It specifies CASSGPPYGVSHEQYF.